This TCR beta chain comes out of a study of T cells in Graves' hyperthyroidism and ophthalmopathy. Background on the study: Peripheral blood was drawn at first diagnosis, prior to all treatment.

RNA transcripts were the template for amplifying TCR beta CDR3 regions. Using the HTBI primer set, a first-round RT-PCR was run on the TCR CDR3. TCRdb ran MiXCR on the multiplex PCR reads and lists one entry per CDR3 protein. The sample lists 360,000 or so distinct CDR3 sequences, around 15% occurring once. This CDR3 spans 14 amino acids. The V and J ends lost 5 bases and 4 bases respectively, with 15 bases between them. The germline V gene encodes CDR1 SGHRS and CDR2 YFSETQ. This clonotype was seen many times. The V and J genes are TRBV5-1 and TRBJ1-1; tentatively, D is TRBD1 (5 bases). This receptor was obtained from a woman in her sixties or seventies with Graves' ophthalmopathy. What was sequenced was blood. CDR3 in amino acids: CASRSTAGGTEAFF. The CDR3 DNA is TGCGCCAGCAGATCGACGGCGGGGGGCACTGAAGCTTTCTTT.